The 21 T cell receptor beta chains in this list originate from one sample, sequenced in a study of blood T cell repertoires in COVID-19. The protocol was immunoSEQ multiplex PCR, while the TCRdb copy is restricted to in-frame clones and leaves out a portion. Among 350,000 to 400,000 clones listed, just over 90% were seen once. Sequencing was done on a sample of PBMCs or T cells enriched from blood (not recorded which). All receptors derive from a woman aged 40 to 50 who had been exposed to COVID-19.

This CDR3 reads CASSSGTSGGYNEQFF. The CDR3, as DNA: TGCGCCAGCAGCTCGGGGACTAGCGGGGGGTACAATGAGCAGTTCTTC. The genes are TRBV5-1 and TRBJ2-1; 15 bases agree with TRBD2. CDR3 length: 16 residues. Germline V gives CDR1 SGHRS, CDR2 YFSETQ. V trimming: 3 bases; J trimming: 4 bases; junction bases outside the gene matches: 2.

The V gene is TRBV11-2, the J gene TRBJ2-5; 9 positions match TRBD2. CDR1 SGHAT and CDR2 FQNNGV come from the germline V gene. Trimming took 3 bases from V and 0 from J; bases not matched to a gene: 8. The CDR3 runs to 17 residues. Here the CDR3 reads CASSFGGGAINQETQYF. CDR3 DNA sequence: TGTGCCAGCAGCTTCGGCGGGGGGGCCATAAACCAAGAGACCCAGTACTTC.

The chain joins TRBV6-2 or TRBV6-3 to TRBJ2-7, with 8 bases fitting TRBD1. In germline, CDR1 is MNHEY, CDR2 SVGEGT. The length of the CDR3 is 16 residues. V trimming: 0 bases; J trimming: 2 bases; junction bases outside the gene matches: 6. Here the CDR3 reads CASSYSDRGQTYEQYF. CDR3 sequence (DNA): TGTGCCAGCAGTTACTCCGACAGGGGCCAAACCTACGAGCAGTACTTC.

This clone was seen once. The gene calls are TRBV7-2 and TRBJ2-6; D uncertain. Germline CDR1 is SGHTA and CDR2 is FQGNSA. Trimming took 0 bases from V and 13 from J, leaving 13 bases between them. The CDR3 runs 14 residues. Written as DNA, the CDR3 is TGTGCCAGCAGCTTAGCGCTAAACCCTTTAGTCCTGACTTTC. Its translation: CASSLALNPLVLTF.

The chain links TRBV5-1 to TRBJ2-5; TRBD2 matches 11 bases. J lost 2 bases, V lost 3 bases, and 6 bases had no gene match. Per germline, CDR1 SGHRS and CDR2 YFSETQ. CDR3 length equals 16 residues. The CDR3 nucleotides read TGCGCCAGCAGCTCCGGGACTAGCGGAGGTCAAGAGACCCAGTACTTC. It specifies CASSSGTSGGQETQYF.

The V call is TRBV6-2 or TRBV6-3, the J call TRBJ2-7, with D perhaps matching TRBD1 (7 bases). The germline CDR1 and CDR2 sequences are MNHEY and SVGEGT. V was shortened by 0 bases and J by 4 bases, with 19 bases between the two germline ends. This CDR3 contains 17 residues. Here the CDR3 reads CASSYSTRGQGQYEQYF. The CDR3 region has the DNA TGTGCCAGCAGTTACTCGACTAGGGGGCAGGGGCAGTACGAGCAGTACTTC.

The chain links TRBV18 to TRBJ2-1; 11 bases map to TRBD1. Germline values: CDR1 KGHSH, CDR2 LQKENI. The ends lost 5 bases at V and 7 bases at J; junction bases unmatched: 10. CDR3 size: 16 residues. The CDR3 here is CASSDPGTGGWNEQFF. As DNA, the CDR3 is TGTGCCAGCTCAGATCCCGGGACAGGGGGTTGGAATGAGCAGTTCTTC.

The rearrangement links TRBV19 to TRBJ1-3, with D tentatively TRBD1 (5 bases). The CDR3 consists of 14 residues. Germline CDR1 LNHDA, CDR2 SQIVND (reference sequence). Trimming pared 6 bases from V and 6 bases from J, leaving 15 bases between. The CDR3 spells CASSDVQVVNTIYF. The CDR3 nucleotides are TGTGCCAGTAGCGATGTACAGGTTGTAAACACCATATATTTT.

CDR3 in amino acids: CASSLTTGSYGYTF. In DNA, the CDR3 is TGTGCCAGCAGCCTCACTACAGGGAGCTATGGCTACACCTTC. The chain couples TRBV5-6 to TRBJ1-2, with a possible D match to TRBD1 (6 bases). The CDR3 totals 14 residues. V gave up 4 bases and J gave up 4 bases, with 14 bases separating them. Germline lookup yields CDR1 SGHDT and CDR2 YYEEEE.

This clone has a single count. The rearrangement links TRBV7-2 to TRBJ2-7; 7 bases agree with TRBD2. The ends lost 2 bases at V and 0 bases at J; junction bases unmatched: 4. The germline gives CDR1 SGHTA, CDR2 FQGNSA. The CDR3 has 15 residues. CDR3 sequence: CASSLNGRFSYEQYF. The CDR3, as DNA: TGTGCCAGCAGCTTAAACGGGAGGTTCTCCTACGAGCAGTACTTC.

A single count supports this clone. The rearrangement links TRBV19 to TRBJ2-1; perhaps TRBD2 as D (6 bases). V lost 3 bases and J lost 6, with 21 bases in between. The CDR3 extends over 17 amino acids. Germline lookup yields CDR1 LNHDA and CDR2 SQIVND (reference sequence). CDR3 amino acids: CASSMALIALATNEQFF. CDR3 nucleotide sequence: TGTGCCAGTAGTATGGCCCTCATTGCACTAGCAACCAATGAGCAGTTCTTC.

The chain couples TRBV29-1 to TRBJ1-2, with TRBD1 matching over 10 bases. V was clipped by 4 bases and J by 2 bases; unmatched bases: 7. Germline CDR1 SQVTM, CDR2 ANQGSEA. This CDR3 has 15 amino acids. The CDR3: CSVVYRDRGNYGYTF. For the CDR3, the DNA is TGCAGCGTTGTGTACCGGGACAGGGGAAACTATGGCTACACCTTC.

V gene TRBV29-1 combines with J gene TRBJ2-3; 11 bases map to TRBD2. In germline, CDR1 is SQVTM, CDR2 ANQGSEA. The CDR3 covers 13 residues. With V trimmed by 7 bases and J by 4 bases, 4 bases remained unmatched. This CDR3 reads CSGGTSGADTQYF. CDR3 DNA: TGCAGCGGCGGGACTAGCGGCGCAGATACGCAGTATTTT.

The chain recombines TRBV18 with TRBJ2-6, with D unclear. The CDR3 consists of 15 residues. Germline values: CDR1 KGHSH, CDR2 LQKENI. V was trimmed by 3 bases and J by 0 bases, leaving 6 bases between them. CDR3 nucleotide sequence: TGTGCCAGCTCACCCCAGCGCTCTGGGGCCAACGTCCTGACTTTC. Translating gives CASSPQRSGANVLTF. Full variable domain (outside the CDR3, taken from reference TRBV18 and TRBJ2-6): NAGVMQNPRHLVRRRGQEARLRCSPMKGHSHVYWYRQLPEEGLKFMVYLQKENIIDESGMPKERFSAEFPKEGPSILRIQQVVRGDSAAYFCASSPQRSGANVLTFGAGSRLTVL.

The chain carries TRBV27 and TRBJ1-2, with D perhaps matching TRBD1 (5 bases). The CDR3 consists of 13 residues. The germline V gene encodes CDR1 MNHEY and CDR2 SMNVEV (reference sequence). Trimming cost V 2 bases and J 4 bases, with 8 bases left between them. DNA of the CDR3: TGTGCCAGCAGTTTAAGGGGCTCCTATGGCTACACCTTC. This gives the protein CASSLRGSYGYTF.

This chain joins TRBV18 and TRBJ2-5; the match to TRBD2 covers 12 bases. The CDR3 length is 19 residues. The trim removed 3 bases at V and 5 bases at J, leaving 16 bases unmatched. Per germline, CDR1 KGHSH and CDR2 LQKENI. In DNA, the CDR3 is TGTGCCAGCTCACCTTTGCCGAGGGCTAGCGGGAGGGCCGTGGAGACCCAGTACTTC. This encodes CASSPLPRASGRAVETQYF.

The chain is built from TRBV19 and TRBJ1-6, with D perhaps matching TRBD1 (6 bases). The CDR3 runs to 15 residues. Per the germline V gene, CDR1 is LNHDA and CDR2 is SQIVND (reference sequence). The germline V and J ends were trimmed by 9 bases and 2 bases, with 14 bases remaining between them. The DNA for the CDR3 is TGTGCCAGCAGCCCCGGGACAACCTATAATTCACCCCTCCACTTT. Its translation: CASSPGTTYNSPLHF.

The chain links TRBV30 to TRBJ1-3; D ambiguous. Germline V gene data show CDR1 as GTSNPN and CDR2 as SVGIG (reference sequence). The CDR3 runs to 12 residues. Trimming took 3 bases from V and 1 from J, leaving 4 bases between them. This CDR3 reads CAWSPSGNTIYF. CDR3 nucleotides: TGTGCCTGGAGCCCGTCTGGAAACACCATATATTTT.

The V and J genes are TRBV6-2 or TRBV6-3 and TRBJ2-1; the D gene is possibly TRBD1 (5 bases). V was pared by 2 bases and J by 1 base, with 6 bases between. CDR3 length: 14 residues. CDR1 is MNHEY and CDR2 is SVGEGT in the germline V gene. The CDR3 is CASSYHRSYNEQFF. The CDR3 bases are TGTGCCAGCAGTTACCACAGGTCCTACAATGAGCAGTTCTTC.

V is TRBV11-3 and J is TRBJ2-7; 7 bases agree with TRBD2. The CDR3 runs 14 residues. The trim removed 4 bases at V and 6 bases at J, leaving 9 bases unmatched. Germline loops: CDR1 SGHNT, CDR2 YENEEA. This CDR3 is CASSSARTRGEQYF. CDR3 sequence (DNA): TGTGCCAGCAGCTCGGCCCGGACTAGGGGCGAGCAGTACTTC. Based on the CDR3 plus reference TRBV11-3 and TRBJ2-7, the full variable domain is EAGVVQSPRYKIIEKKQPVAFWCNPISGHNTLYWYLQNLGQGPELLIRYENEEAVDDSQLPKDRFSAERLKGVDSTLKIQPAELGDSAVYLCASSSARTRGEQYFGPGTRLTVT.

This chain joins TRBV24-1 and TRBJ2-1; possibly TRBD1 for D (6 bases). Germline values: CDR1 KGHDR, CDR2 SFDVKD. Trimming removed 5 bases from V and 1 base from J, with 14 bases in between. CDR3 length equals 16 residues. The CDR3: CATSARTGHSYNEQFF. CDR3 in DNA: TGTGCCACCAGTGCCCGGACGGGACATTCCTACAATGAGCAGTTCTTC.